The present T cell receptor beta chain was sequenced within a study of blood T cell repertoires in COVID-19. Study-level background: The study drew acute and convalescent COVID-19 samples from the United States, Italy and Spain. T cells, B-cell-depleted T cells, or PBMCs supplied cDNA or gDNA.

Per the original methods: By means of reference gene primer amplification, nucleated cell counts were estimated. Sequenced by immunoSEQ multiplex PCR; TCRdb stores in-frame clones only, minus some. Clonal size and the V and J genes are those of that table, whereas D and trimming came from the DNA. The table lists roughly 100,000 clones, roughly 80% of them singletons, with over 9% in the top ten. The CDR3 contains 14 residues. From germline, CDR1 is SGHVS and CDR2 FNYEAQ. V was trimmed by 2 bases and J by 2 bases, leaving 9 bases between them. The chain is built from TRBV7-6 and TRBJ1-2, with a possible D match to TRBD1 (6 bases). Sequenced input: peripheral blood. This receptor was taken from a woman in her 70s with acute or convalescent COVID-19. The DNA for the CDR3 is TGTGCCAGCAGCTTATCGGGGGGCAACTATGGCTACACCTTC. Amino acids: CASSLSGGNYGYTF.